The 14 T cell receptor beta chains reported below all come from one sample, sequenced in a study of cytomegalovirus exposure and HLA in healthy donors. In the PCR, 60 Vbeta and 13 Jbeta primers were used. Data came from immunoSEQ multiplex PCR; TCRdb stores just in-frame clones and leaves some out. The sample consists of roughly 290,000 clones, around nine tenths of them appearing once. The specimen was PBMCs. Receptors were obtained from a young woman in good health and CMV-seronegative.

This chain links TRBV6-5 with TRBJ2-1; 16 bases agree with TRBD2. The CDR3 sequence is 15 residues long. Per the germline V gene, CDR1 is MNHEY and CDR2 is SVGAGI. The trim removed 5 bases at V and 7 bases at J, leaving 2 bases unmatched. The CDR3 sequence: CASSTGLAGGNEQFF. CDR3 nucleotide sequence: TGTGCCAGCAGTACGGGACTAGCGGGGGGGAATGAGCAGTTCTTC.

CDR3 nucleotide sequence: TGCGCCAGCAGCCAGAGGGACAGGGGATCCCTCAATGAGCAGTTCTTC. This encodes CASSQRDRGSLNEQFF. The chain joins TRBV4-1 to TRBJ2-1; TRBD1 agrees at 10 bases. CDR1 is MGHRA and CDR2 is YSYEKL in the germline V gene. CDR3 length: 16 amino acids. V shed 3 bases and J 6 bases; nucleotides not matched to a gene: 8.

V usage is TRBV15 and J usage is TRBJ1-5; perhaps TRBD1 as D (6 bases). This CDR3 is 15 amino acids long. The V gene's germline CDR1 is LNHNV and CDR2 YYDKDF (reference sequence). V dropped 1 base and J dropped 6 bases, with 13 bases sitting between them. The CDR3 here is CATSRAQGSGQPQHF. The CDR3 nucleotides read TGTGCCACCAGCAGAGCACAGGGATCCGGTCAGCCCCAGCATTTT.

This chain uses TRBV7-8 with TRBJ2-5; 11 bases fit TRBD2. Losses at the gene ends were 5 bases for V and 5 bases for J; bases not matched to a gene: 13. The CDR3 sequence is 17 residues long. Germline CDR1 reads SGHVS; CDR2 reads FQNEAQ. This chain's CDR3 is CASSTLLAGASRETQYF. The DNA for the CDR3 is TGTGCCAGCAGCACCCTACTAGCGGGGGCTTCCCGGGAGACCCAGTACTTC.

The chain has TRBV19 and TRBJ1-3; maybe TRBD1 (5 bases). V dropped 4 bases and J dropped 0 bases, with 7 bases sitting between them. The CDR3 consists of 14 residues. Germline lookup yields CDR1 LNHDA and CDR2 SQIVND (reference sequence). Here the CDR3 reads CASSNQGSGNTIYF. For the CDR3, the DNA is TGTGCCAGTAGTAACCAGGGCTCTGGAAACACCATATATTTT.

The rearrangement joins TRBV2 to TRBJ2-5; 11 nucleotides line up with TRBD2. The V gene end was trimmed by 6 bases and the J gene end by 5 bases; junction bases not matched to a gene: 8. There are 15 residues in the CDR3. Germline loops: CDR1 SNHLY, CDR2 FYNNEI. In nucleotides, the CDR3 is TGTGCCAGCAGCATACTAGCGGGGGTACCGGAGACCCAGTACTTC. Translation gives CASSILAGVPETQYF.

A single count supports this clone. For the CDR3, the DNA is TGTGCCAGCAGTTATTATAGCGCGGACACTGAAGCTTTCTTT. It specifies CASSYYSADTEAFF. The J gene is TRBJ1-1, the V gene TRBV6-5; D is uncertain. Germline assignment: CDR1 MNHEY and CDR2 SVGAGI. The V and J ends lost 3 bases and 3 bases respectively, with 11 bases between them. The CDR3 consists of 14 residues.

The V gene is TRBV7-3, the J gene TRBJ1-2, with TRBD1 matching over 7 bases. The V segment lost 8 bases and the J segment 6 bases; nucleotides outside the gene matches: 6. Germline loops: CDR1 SGHTA, CDR2 FQGTGA. The CDR3 is 12 amino acids. The CDR3: CASGPGTDGYTF. The CDR3 nucleotides read TGTGCCAGCGGGCCAGGGACAGATGGCTACACCTTC.

The chain combines TRBV5-1 with TRBJ1-1; D is ambiguous. Germline lookup yields CDR1 SGHRS and CDR2 YFSETQ. The CDR3 runs 14 residues. Trimming cost V 5 bases and J 1 base, with 12 bases left between them. The CDR3: CASRSFSGNTEAFF. In DNA form, the CDR3 reads TGCGCCAGCAGGAGTTTCTCAGGGAACACTGAAGCTTTCTTT. The variable domain in full, with the rest retrieved from reference TRBV5-1 and TRBJ1-1, is KAGVTQTPRYLIKTRGQQVTLSCSPISGHRSVSWYQQTPGQGLQFLFEYFSETQRNKGNFPGRFSGRQFSNSRSEMNVSTLELGDSALYLCASRSFSGNTEAFFGQGTRLTVV.

This clone was recorded once. V is TRBV5-1 and J is TRBJ2-7; 7 bases are a match to TRBD2. The germline gives CDR1 SGHRS, CDR2 YFSETQ. The J segment lost 2 bases and the V segment lost 0 bases, leaving 8 bases of the junction unmatched. The CDR3 is 16 residues long. The CDR3, as DNA: TGCGCCAGCAGCTTGGCTGGCGGGGGTGCACCCTACGAGCAGTACTTC. Protein sequence: CASSLAGGGAPYEQYF.

This clone has more than one count but fewer than ten. The J gene is TRBJ1-6, the V gene TRBV5-1; 9 positions agree with TRBD1. Per germline, CDR1 SGHRS and CDR2 YFSETQ. CDR3 length equals 15 residues. J gave up 9 bases and V 4 bases, and 8 bases lay outside the gene matches. CDR3 nucleotides: TGCGCCAGCAGCCAGGGACAGGGCGGGTTTTCACCCCTCCACTTT. It codes for CASSQGQGGFSPLHF.

The chain recombines TRBV21-1 with TRBJ2-5; TRBD1, the D gene given by the table, was not confirmed from the DNA. TRBV21-1 is a documented pseudogene. The length of the CDR3 is 16 residues. CDR3 protein: CASSKLSRVSRETQYF. CDR3 bases: TGTGCCAGCAGCAAGCTGTCCAGGGTAAGTAGGGAGACCCAGTACTTC.

The J gene is TRBJ2-2, the V gene TRBV19; D may be TRBD1 (5 bases). Trimming left V 1 base short and J 0 bases short, with 6 bases between. Per germline, CDR1 LNHDA and CDR2 SQIVND (reference sequence). This CDR3 comprises 15 residues. Here the CDR3 DNA reads TGTGCCAGTAGTATAGGCAGGGCGAACACCGGGGAGCTGTTTTTT. Amino acid sequence: CASSIGRANTGELFF.

The chain joins TRBV7-8 to TRBJ1-1; 9 positions agree with TRBD1. CDR1 and CDR2 from the germline V gene are SGHVS and FQNEAQ. The CDR3 sequence is 15 residues long. V dropped 1 base and J dropped 8; count of bases not matched to a gene: 8. CDR3 nucleotides: TGTGCCAGCAGCTTAGTGCGGGGGACAGGGATCGAAGCTTTCTTT. This gives the protein CASSLVRGTGIEAFF.